This TCR beta chain derives from a study of vaccination effects on CD4 cells after COVID-19 (dated by TCRdb to 2022 to 2024). For the study in its entirety: Post-vaccine samples across the study were collected a median of 72 days after the second dose, with a range of 14 to 241. In both COVID-19 convalescent patients and infection-naive vaccine recipients, the study compared SARS-CoV-2 spike-specific CD4+ TCR repertoires from before mRNA vaccination with those from after it. Altogether, roughly 10 COVID-19 convalescent patients and a few SARS-CoV-2-naive healthy vaccine recipients made up the full study. The Oncomine TCR Beta short-read assay on an Illumina iSeq 100 was used to sequence cultures from other donors in the study. Study-wide conclusions, independent of this receptor: In healthy vaccine recipients, vaccine-induced clones were almost all SARS-CoV-2 mono-reactive, with only 1 of 255 cross-reactive with common cold coronaviruses. Limitations of the study were the small number of convalescent patients and the absence of early post-infection timepoints. At late post-vaccination timepoints, both infection-induced and vaccine-induced clones showed marked clonal contraction, consistent with waning T cell responses.

Libraries were made using the immunoSEQ multiplex PCR assay. TCR beta CDR3 sequencing was performed on DNA from the cultured, isolated CD4+ T cells. Per the authors' processing: The analysis removed non-productive TCR sequences, trimmed reads to the CDR3 region, and retained only CDR3s that were 7 or more amino acids long. The MANAFEST web app was used to identify antigen-specific clonotypes by comparing expansion in peptide wells with expansion in reference cultures. To count as positive, a clone had to show expansion at FDR<0.05 compared with the reference and with all other wells, an odds ratio above 5, and a frequency above 0.1% in two replicate wells. Clonotypes significantly expanded in SARS-CoV-2 spike wells and in at least one common cold coronavirus spike condition were defined as cross-reactive. Levenshtein distance calculated with the stringdist R package was used to assess CDR3 similarity, and unrooted trees were constructed with ape in R 3.6.1. The clones in this table, taken by TCRdb from immuneACCESS, are in-frame only. Not every clone is retained; where verified, under half of the shortfall comes from an unresolved V gene, and the cause of the rest is unknown. The V and J calls and clone size come from that table; D and trimming were worked out from the DNA. The sample yields 30,000 to 40,000 clones; 72% were counted once. 9.5% to 15% of the sample is in the top ten clones.

V was cut back by 2 bases and J by 6 bases, leaving a gap of 11 bases between them. From the cysteine up to the phenylalanine, the CDR3 has a length of 14 residues. This entry keeps only the CDR3 DNA: 42 bases, framed from base 1. Per the germline V gene (reference sequence), LGHDT is the CDR1 and YNNKEL is the CDR2. This clone showed up just once. What antigen it recognizes has not been identified. Base quality data are lacking; no much larger clone is found one base away. To identify antigen-specific CD4+ T cell clonotypes by their expansion, the ViraFEST assay first stimulated PBMC with viral peptide pools and then applied TCR sequencing. After about 9 days of culture, CD4+ T cells were isolated with the EasySep CD4+ T cell isolation kit. Participants received two doses of either the BNT162b2 or the mRNA-1273 mRNA SARS-CoV-2 vaccine. The absence of prior SARS-CoV-2 infection in healthy vaccine recipients was confirmed by negative nucleocapsid antibodies before and after vaccination. Some 2 million PBMC per well were cultured in IMDM with about 5.1% human AB serum, 8 to 10 IU/ml IL-2 and gentamicin, plus 10 ug/ml peptides. Half of the culture medium was replaced with fresh IL-2-containing medium on days 3 and 7. Unless noted otherwise, every peptide stimulation condition was cultured in triplicate wells. PBMC were separated from whole blood using Ficoll-Paque Plus gradient centrifugation and were then either cryopreserved at -140C or used fresh. The spike proteins of SARS-CoV-2 and of the common cold coronaviruses HCoV-NL63, HCoV-OC43 and HCoV-229E were spanned by overlapping peptide pools. The QIAamp micro DNA kit was used to extract genomic DNA from the cultured CD4+ T cells.

Sequencing was performed on CD4+ T cells from PBMCs cultured with HCoV-229E spike peptides, taken after COVID-19 vaccination. Per the publication, the cell subset or site label means: HCoV-229E spike overlapping peptide pool stimulation. The chain joins TRBV3-1 (or the pseudogene TRBV3-2) to TRBJ1-5; too little of a D gene remains to name it. This sequence originates from a human donor who received a COVID-19 vaccine. The nucleotide sequence reads as follows: TGTGCCAGCAGCCAATCGGGTTCAGCTCAGCCCCAGCATTTT. It codes for CASSQSGSAQPQHF.